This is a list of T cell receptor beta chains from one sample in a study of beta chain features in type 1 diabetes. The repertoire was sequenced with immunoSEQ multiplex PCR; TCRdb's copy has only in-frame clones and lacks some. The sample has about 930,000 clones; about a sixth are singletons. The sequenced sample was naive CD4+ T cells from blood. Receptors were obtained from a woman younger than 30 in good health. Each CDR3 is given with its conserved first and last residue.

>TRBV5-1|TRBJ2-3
CASTLWGATDTQYF
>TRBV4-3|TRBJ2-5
CASSQVRGGQETQYF
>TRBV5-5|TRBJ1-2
CASSLRDTNYGYTF
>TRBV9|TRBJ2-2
CASSVGGLHTGELFF
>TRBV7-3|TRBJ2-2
CASSLQTGSGELFF
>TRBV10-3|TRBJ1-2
CAISGREYYGYTF
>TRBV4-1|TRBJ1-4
CASSLPAGKLFF
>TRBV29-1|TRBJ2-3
CSGGKPSTDTQYF
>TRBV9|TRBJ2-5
CASSVATGDLETQYF
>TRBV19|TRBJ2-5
CASSLVGETQYF
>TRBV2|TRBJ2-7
CASSAWYEQYF
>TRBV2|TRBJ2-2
CASSREGKLFF
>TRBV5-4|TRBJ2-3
CASSLAMAEVQYF
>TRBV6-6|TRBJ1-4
CASSLTGEGQAEKLFF
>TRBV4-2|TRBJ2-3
CASSHGRGPQYF
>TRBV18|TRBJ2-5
CASSPRPDRMETQYF
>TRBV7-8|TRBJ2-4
CASSPRRGENIQYF
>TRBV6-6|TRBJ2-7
CASLTSGSHEQYF
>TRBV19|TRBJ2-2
CASRLDRASDTGELFF
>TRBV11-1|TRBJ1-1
CASSSGQIMNTEAFF
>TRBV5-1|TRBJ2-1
CASSLRGPLGNEQFF
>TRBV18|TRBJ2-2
CASSPRPDTGELFF
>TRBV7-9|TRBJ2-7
CASSPRTSSYEQYF
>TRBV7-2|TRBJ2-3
CASSSGTSGTDTQYF
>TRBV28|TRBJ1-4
CASSPRDRRFGEKLFF
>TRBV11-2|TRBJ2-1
CASSFYQAGGISEFF
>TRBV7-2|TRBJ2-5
CASSLVVGSRGETQYF
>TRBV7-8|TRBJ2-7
CASSTGVGLYEQYF
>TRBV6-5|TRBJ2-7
CASSYGGEQYF
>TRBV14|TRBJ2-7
CASSPLTIAGGTYEQYF
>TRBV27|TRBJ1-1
CASSLMAANLYTEAFF
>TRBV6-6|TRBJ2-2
CASSSTEGYGELFF
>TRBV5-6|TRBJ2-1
CASSLESNEQFF
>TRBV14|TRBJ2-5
CASSRQETQYF
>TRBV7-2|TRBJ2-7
CASSLSGDEQYF
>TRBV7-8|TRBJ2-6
CASSARTVSGANVLTF
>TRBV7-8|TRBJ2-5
CASSLRGGAGGKETQYF
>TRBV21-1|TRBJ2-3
CASSVVGTSFADTQYF
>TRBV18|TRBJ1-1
CASSRGEDTEAFF
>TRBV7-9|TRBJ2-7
CASSLPRGLLYEQYF
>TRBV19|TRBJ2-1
CASSTAGTGNNEQFF
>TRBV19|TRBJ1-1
CASSIAGRNTEAFF
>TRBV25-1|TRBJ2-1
CASSEMVGLSGNEQFF
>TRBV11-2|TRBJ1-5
CASSLNRNQPQHF
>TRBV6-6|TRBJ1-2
CASGQNYGYTF
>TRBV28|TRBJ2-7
CASSLAAAGGYEQYF
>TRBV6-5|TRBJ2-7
CASSYSSEQYF
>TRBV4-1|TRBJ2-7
CASSQLGLDFYEQYF
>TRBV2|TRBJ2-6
CASTGGQLSGANVLTF
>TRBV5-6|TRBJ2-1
CASSLLKDGLKQFF
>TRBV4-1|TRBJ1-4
CASSQGRDRHEKLFF
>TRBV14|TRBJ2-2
CASSQTGTRPTGELFF
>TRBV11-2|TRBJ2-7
CASSQDLGQKLYEQYF
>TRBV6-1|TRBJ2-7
CASSTSGSDYEQYF
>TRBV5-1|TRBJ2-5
CASSLGVESALETQYF
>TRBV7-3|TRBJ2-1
CASSRAAGHYNEQFF
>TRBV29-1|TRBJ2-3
CSVEHPSGATDTQYF
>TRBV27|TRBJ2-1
CASSQRGLAGGFEQFF
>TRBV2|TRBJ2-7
CASSGLAGVVHEQYF
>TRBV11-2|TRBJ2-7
CASSLDTGTIYEQYF